Listed here are 13 T cell receptor beta chains from one sample, sequenced in a study of read filtering for tumor transcriptome and immune sequencing. From approximately 430 ng of RNA, a library with molecular barcoded alpha/delta and beta/gamma adaptors was made. One entry per CDR3 protein, called by TCRdb with MiXCR from the reads. The sample records 50,000 to 65,000 distinct CDR3 sequences, around 20% being singletons. Specimen: a population of CD138-negative cells sorted from bone marrow. These receptors were collected from a donor over 35 with multiple myeloma.

Many counts were recorded for this clonotype. V is TRBV20-1 and J is TRBJ2-1, with D possibly being TRBD2 (5 bases). Germline-derived CDR1 and CDR2 are DFQATT and SNEGSKA (reference sequence). The CDR3 is 15 residues long. V lost 6 bases, J lost 7 bases, and 22 bases lay in between. The CDR3 sequence is CSAHSRTSMSNEQFF. In DNA form, the CDR3 reads TGCAGTGCACACTCAAGAACTAGTATGTCGAATGAGCAGTTCTTC.

This clonotype was counted ten times or more. J is TRBJ2-5 and V is TRBV10-2; D possibly corresponds to TRBD1 (6 bases). The CDR3 is made up of 13 amino acids. V was trimmed by 9 bases and J by 5 bases, leaving 16 bases between them. Germline CDR1 is WSHSY and CDR2 is SAAADI. This CDR3 reads CASSRGSQETQYF. In nucleotides, the CDR3 is TGCGCCAGTAGTAGGGGGAGTCAGGAGACCCAGTACTTC.

This clonotype was seen at least ten times. No DNA is shown, since the ends of the CDR3 on it are uncertain; the CDR3 is the one TCRdb lists. The chain uses TRBV21-1 and TRBJ2-5; the table names TRBD2, a call not compared with the DNA. TRBV21-1 is described as a pseudogene. The CDR3 is 16 amino acids long, termini counted. The CDR3 reads CASSKFGVGSGETQYF.

This clonotype was counted between two and nine times. The V gene is TRBV11-2, the J gene TRBJ2-3; D uncertain. The CDR3 contains 20 residues. Between the trimmed V and J ends, which lost 2 bases and 0 bases, there was a span of 24 bases. Per germline, CDR1 SGHAT and CDR2 FQNNGV. This CDR3 is CASSLTSASTATRSTDTQYF. CDR3 bases: TGTGCCAGCAGCTTAACTTCTGCGTCGACGGCAACCCGTAGCACAGATACGCAGTATTTT.

This clonotype came up many times. V usage is TRBV6-6 and J usage is TRBJ2-7; 8 nucleotides agree with TRBD2. The CDR3 contains 14 residues. CDR1 is MNHNY, CDR2 SVGAGI, per germline (reference sequence). After removal of 4 bases from V and 0 bases from J, the junction contained 2 bases not matched to a gene. Written as DNA, the CDR3 is TGTGCCAGCAGTTCGAGCGGGAGCTCCTACGAGCAGTACTTC. This sequence encodes CASSSSGSSYEQYF.

The chain recombines TRBV6-1 with TRBJ2-7; the D gene could be TRBD1 or TRBD2 (5 bases each). CDR3 length: 15 amino acids. Germline CDR1 is MNHNS and CDR2 is SASEGT. Trimming cost V 6 bases and J 0 bases, with 15 bases left between them. This CDR3 is CASSNRDRYSYEQYF. The DNA of the CDR3 is TGTGCCAGCAGCAACCGGGACCGCTACTCCTACGAGCAGTACTTC.

For this clonotype: The conserved closing phenylalanine or tryptophan is absent in this CDR3, likely reflecting a read error. The chain recombines TRBV29-1 with TRBJ1-4, with 9 bases fitting TRBD1. The CDR3 is made up of 13 amino acids. V lost 7 bases, J lost 11 bases, and 11 bases stayed unmatched. The germline gives CDR1 SQVTM, CDR2 ANQGSEA. CDR3 in DNA: TGCAGCGGAAGGGACAGGGCGGAGGAGAAACTGTTTTCT. Its protein product is CSGRDRAEEKLFS.

In its sample, this clonotype was seen many times. The chain couples TRBV5-1 to TRBJ1-1, with D perhaps matching TRBD1 (6 bases). The V and J ends lost 0 bases and 3 bases respectively, with 9 bases between them. The CDR3 extends over 14 amino acids. Germline V gene lookup returns CDR1 SGHRS and CDR2 YFSETQ. The CDR3 here is CASSLDRVDTEAFF. The CDR3 DNA follows: TGCGCCAGCAGCTTGGACAGGGTAGACACTGAAGCTTTCTTT.

This clonotype was observed a single time. This chain links TRBV4-2 with TRBJ1-4; no firm D call. This CDR3 contains 13 residues. Trimming took 1 base from V and 8 from J, leaving 8 bases between them. CDR1 and CDR2 (germline): LGHNA, YNFKEQ. The CDR3: CASSQGLGEKLFF. CDR3 sequence (DNA): TGTGCCAGCAGCCAAGGTCTGGGGGAAAAACTGTTTTTT.

This clonotype was detected ten times or more. The chain links TRBV5-1 to TRBJ2-4, with D uncertain. The CDR3 totals 12 residues. Per germline, CDR1 SGHRS and CDR2 YFSETQ. Deletions cut 0 bases from V and 6 bases from J, with 4 bases between. The CDR3 sequence is CASSLEGNIQYF. CDR3 bases: TGCGCCAGCAGCTTGGAGGGAAACATTCAGTACTTC.

Details on this clonotype: The conserved phenylalanine or tryptophan is not found at the CDR3 terminus, so this likely reflects a read error. The V gene is TRBV27, the J gene TRBJ2-2; D possibly corresponds to TRBD1 (6 bases). The CDR3 extends over 15 amino acids. CDR1 is MNHEY and CDR2 is SMNVEV in the germline V gene (reference sequence). V was pared by 6 bases and J by 1 base, with 12 bases between. The CDR3: CASRMTGQNTGELFS. CDR3 nucleotides: TGTGCCAGCAGAATGACGGGACAGAACACCGGGGAGCTGTTTTCT.

This clonotype was seen repeatedly, ten times or more. This chain joins TRBV3-1 and TRBJ2-1; TRBD2 agrees at 11 bases. V gave up 4 bases and J gave up 4 bases; unmatched junction bases: 6. This CDR3 region has 16 residues. CDR1 and CDR2 (germline): LGHDT, YNNKEL (reference sequence). CDR3 nucleotides: TGTGCCAGCAGCCCTCCACTAGCGGGAGCGTACAATGAGCAGTTCTTC. Residues: CASSPPLAGAYNEQFF.

This clonotype occurred many times. The genes are TRBV12-3 or TRBV12-4 and TRBJ2-7; the match to TRBD1 covers 7 bases. Germline trimming cut 3 bases from V and 3 bases from J; bases unmatched to any gene: 2. The CDR3 spans 13 residues. CDR3 sequence (DNA): TGTGCCAGCAGTTTGGGACAGCTCTACGAGCAGTACTTC. This sequence encodes CASSLGQLYEQYF.